The next 26 T cell receptor beta chains were all read from a single sample in a study of T cell responses to AZD1222 COVID-19 vaccine. Profiling relied on immunoSEQ multiplex PCR, and the TCRdb table lists in-frame clones only, not all of them. The sample carries around 74,000 clones, around 92% recorded once. The sample consisted of peripheral blood, taken on day 0 of MenACWY control vaccination. These receptors all stem from an adult in good health.

This rearrangement joins TRBV6-6 to TRBJ1-5; D is unclear. The CDR3 spans 13 residues. Germline CDR1 MNHNY, CDR2 SVGAGI (reference sequence). The V gene lost 4 bases and the J gene lost 4 bases, with 8 bases spanning the gap. The DNA for the CDR3 is TGTGCCAGCAGTTTTGAAGTAAATCAGCCCCAGCATTTT. This codes for CASSFEVNQPQHF.

V is TRBV5-1 and J is TRBJ2-1; 10 positions agree with TRBD1. The CDR3 totals 15 residues. Germline V lookup: CDR1 SGHRS, CDR2 YFSETQ. The junction had 7 bases not matched to a gene; V was cut back by 3 bases and J by 7 bases. CDR3 coding DNA: TGCGCCAGCAGCTCCGGGACAGGGGTATGGAATGAGCAGTTCTTC. Protein: CASSSGTGVWNEQFF.

This rearrangement joins TRBV6-2 or TRBV6-3 to TRBJ2-1, with 10 nucleotides matching TRBD2. Germline V gives CDR1 MNHEY, CDR2 SVGEGT. The CDR3 spans 14 residues. V shed 6 bases and J 7 bases; nucleotides not matched to a gene: 6. Here the CDR3 DNA reads TGTGCCAGCAGCCTAGCGGGGGTTGGTAATGAGCAGTTCTTC. Translation: CASSLAGVGNEQFF.

This chain connects TRBV6-2 or TRBV6-3 to TRBJ1-5; D uncertain. V was cut by 5 bases and J by 1 base, with 9 bases left in between. This CDR3 region has 14 residues. Germline V gene data show CDR1 as MNHEY and CDR2 as SVGEGT. The CDR3 nucleotides are TGTGCCAGCAGTCGGGAAGGCAGCAATCAGCCCCAGCATTTT. Protein: CASSREGSNQPQHF.

A word on this clone: The junction differs from germline at one of its ends, possibly a read error. The chain uses TRBV27 and TRBJ1-6; 9 positions agree with TRBD1. The length of the CDR3 is 13 residues. The germline V gene has CDR1 MNHEY and CDR2 SMNVEV (reference sequence). In DNA form, the CDR3 reads TGTGCCAGCAGAAGACAGGGGGATTCTCCCCTCCACTTT. This codes for CASRRQGDSPLHF.

This rearrangement joins TRBV23-1 to TRBJ1-2; D is possibly TRBD1 (6 bases). TRBV23-1 is an ORF, with its function uncertain. The CDR3 length is 16 residues. The V gene lost 7 bases and the J gene lost 1 base, with 19 bases spanning the gap. CDR3 loop: CASTPRGQSCNYGYTF. CDR3 bases: TGCGCCAGCACGCCCCGCGGACAGTCCTGTAACTATGGCTACACCTTC.

This clone was recorded once. The chain uses TRBV7-9 and TRBJ2-7; D ambiguous. V lost 1 base and J lost 3, with 13 bases in between. In germline, CDR1 is SEHNR, CDR2 FQNEAQ (reference sequence). The CDR3 is made up of 15 amino acids. CDR3 nucleotide sequence: TGTGCCAGCAGCTTAGGCAGGACCTCCGACTACGAGCAGTACTTC. Amino acid sequence: CASSLGRTSDYEQYF.

This chain connects TRBV6-5 to TRBJ1-1; no firm D call. Germline CDR1 MNHEY, CDR2 SVGAGI. This CDR3 comprises 15 residues. Trimming took off 0 bases at V and 0 bases at J, with 8 bases between the two ends. The CDR3 sequence: CASSYSPNVNTEAFF. The CDR3 DNA sequence: TGTGCCAGCAGTTACTCTCCGAACGTGAACACTGAAGCTTTCTTT.

The chain recombines TRBV25-1 with TRBJ1-4; no reliable D call. This CDR3 has 15 amino acids. Trimming pared 1 base from V and 7 bases from J, leaving 13 bases between. Germline V gives CDR1 MGHDK, CDR2 SYGVNS. CDR3 in amino acids: CASSELASSREKLFF. The CDR3 nucleotides read TGTGCCAGCAGTGAATTGGCCAGCTCCCGTGAAAAACTGTTTTTT.

This chain links TRBV21-1 with TRBJ2-1. TRBV21-1 is termed a pseudogene. The CDR3 covers 16 residues. The CDR3 nucleotides read TGTGCCAGCAGCCCTCGAGGTGGACCCTTTATCAATGAGCAGTTCTTC. This sequence encodes CASSPRGGPFINEQFF.

The chain has TRBV5-6 and TRBJ1-1, with D uncertain. CDR3 length: 12 amino acids. CDR1 is SGHDT, CDR2 YYEEEE, per germline. V lost 4 bases, J lost 1 base, and 5 bases lay in between. The CDR3, as DNA: TGTGCCAGCAGCCATGCGAACACTGAAGCTTTCTTT. Encoded protein: CASSHANTEAFF.

This chain uses TRBV11-2 with TRBJ2-1; 10 nucleotides agree with TRBD2. Germline V gives CDR1 SGHAT, CDR2 FQNNGV. Trimming took 3 bases from V and 1 from J; bases not matched to a gene: 9. The length of the CDR3 is 18 residues. Here the CDR3 DNA reads TGTGCCAGCAGCTTTGCTAGCGGGAGTAGGGGGTCCTACAATGAGCAGTTCTTC. Protein product: CASSFASGSRGSYNEQFF.

The gene calls are TRBV27 and TRBJ2-3, with D perhaps matching TRBD2 (6 bases). Germline V gene lookup returns CDR1 MNHEY and CDR2 SMNVEV (reference sequence). Trimming took 5 bases from V and 6 from J, leaving 12 bases between them. This CDR3 contains 13 residues. CDR3 in DNA: TGTGCCAGCAGTAAAACTAGCTTGGATACGCAGTATTTT. Encoded protein: CASSKTSLDTQYF.

The gene calls are TRBV9 and TRBJ2-3; D is perhaps TRBD2 (5 bases). The CDR3 has 15 residues. The V gene's germline CDR1 is SGDLS and CDR2 YYNGEE. The V gene lost 0 bases and the J gene lost 0 bases, with 8 bases spanning the gap. CDR3 sequence: CASSVAAGSTDTQYF. CDR3 coding DNA: TGTGCCAGCAGCGTAGCGGCGGGCAGCACAGATACGCAGTATTTT.

The J gene is TRBJ1-4, the V gene TRBV28; 8 nucleotides align to TRBD1. With 7 bases clipped from V and 2 bases from J, the junction kept 9 bases outside the gene matches. CDR1 is MDHEN, CDR2 SYDVKM, per germline. This CDR3 comprises 16 residues. The CDR3 region has the DNA TGTGCCAGCACCTCAGGGGGCGCGGGGACTAATGAAAAACTGTTTTTT. This codes for CASTSGGAGTNEKLFF.

The V gene is TRBV10-3, the J gene TRBJ2-3; D may be TRBD1 (7 bases). V lost 11 bases and J lost 4, with 22 bases in between. CDR3 length: 15 amino acids. Germline CDR1 reads ENHRY; CDR2 reads SYGVKD. CDR3 loop: CAVTPGDREADTQYF. The CDR3 bases are TGTGCCGTCACACCGGGAGACAGGGAGGCAGATACGCAGTATTTT.

This rearrangement joins TRBV7-3 to TRBJ2-3; D is unresolved. The CDR3 totals 15 residues. The germline V gene encodes CDR1 SGHTA and CDR2 FQGTGA. V lost 1 base to trimming and J lost 0 bases, with 8 bases between them. The CDR3 region is CASSLMGKSTDTQYF. Written as DNA, the CDR3 is TGTGCCAGCAGCTTAATGGGCAAAAGCACAGATACGCAGTATTTT.

The chain combines TRBV30 with TRBJ2-7; D could derive from TRBD1 or TRBD2 (5 bases each). The V end was cut by 5 bases, the J end by 1 base, with 15 bases between. The CDR3 is made up of 14 amino acids. CDR1 is GTSNPN, CDR2 SVGIG, per germline (reference sequence). CDR3 loop: CAWWDGLSSYEQYF. The CDR3 DNA follows: TGTGCCTGGTGGGACGGACTGTCTTCCTACGAGCAGTACTTC.

The V and J genes are TRBV4-3 and TRBJ2-1; TRBD1 is a possible D gene (5 bases). Germline V lookup: CDR1 LGHNA, CDR2 YSLEER. The ends were cut back, 0 bases at V and 6 bases at J, with 18 bases in the middle. This CDR3 has 17 amino acids. CDR3 amino acids: CASSQEGRGQLTNEQFF. The CDR3 coding sequence is TGCGCCAGCAGCCAAGAAGGTAGGGGCCAACTGACCAATGAGCAGTTCTTC.

The chain uses TRBV19 and TRBJ1-1; possibly TRBD1 for D (5 bases). V lost 6 bases to trimming and J lost 3 bases, with 20 bases between them. The germline CDR1 and CDR2 sequences are LNHDA and SQIVND (reference sequence). CDR3 size: 16 residues. Written as DNA, the CDR3 is TGTGCCAGTAGACACTCCCCGCAGGGCTCGGACACTGAAGCTTTCTTT. Its translation: CASRHSPQGSDTEAFF.

The rearrangement links TRBV27 to TRBJ2-5; D might be TRBD1 (6 bases). The CDR3 has 15 amino acids. Germline V gene sequence: CDR1 MNHEY, CDR2 SMNVEV (reference sequence). V lost 6 bases to trimming and J lost 7 bases, with 21 bases between them. Here the CDR3 DNA reads TGTGCCAGCAGCGGACAGCCCAGCGCAGAGGGGACCCAGTACTTC. Its translation is CASSGQPSAEGTQYF.

The chain links TRBV6-1 to TRBJ1-5; no firm D call. CDR3 length: 11 residues. Per germline, CDR1 MNHNS and CDR2 SASEGT. V was shortened by 3 bases and J by 8 bases, with 5 bases between the two germline ends. The CDR3 is CASSDFEPQHF. The CDR3 DNA follows: TGTGCCAGCAGTGATTTCGAGCCCCAGCATTTT.

The genes are TRBV19 and TRBJ2-5, with TRBD1 matching 7 bases. The CDR3 is 13 residues long. CDR1 and CDR2 (germline): LNHDA, SQIVND (reference sequence). The ends lost 6 bases at V and 2 bases at J; junction bases unmatched: 3. The CDR3 sequence is CASRKGAQETQYF. CDR3 bases: TGTGCCAGTAGAAAGGGGGCACAAGAGACCCAGTACTTC.

The chain carries TRBV19 and TRBJ2-2, with D perhaps TRBD2 (6 bases). The CDR3 runs 16 residues. Trimming removed 1 base from V and 4 bases from J, with 13 bases in between. The germline V gene encodes CDR1 LNHDA and CDR2 SQIVND (reference sequence). CDR3 DNA sequence: TGTGCCAGTAGTATAGTTAGCGGCCTGTCCACCGGGGAGCTGTTTTTT. This translates into CASSIVSGLSTGELFF.

The chain carries TRBV5-5 and TRBJ2-7; D possibly matches TRBD1 or TRBD2 (6 bases each). Trimming took 4 bases from V and 5 from J, leaving 10 bases between them. The CDR3 is 12 amino acids. Germline V lookup: CDR1 SGHKS, CDR2 YYEKEE (reference sequence). The DNA for the CDR3 is TGTGCCAGCAGCGCCGGGGGCCACGAGCAGTACTTC. Translating gives CASSAGGHEQYF.

This chain links TRBV7-2 with TRBJ2-5, with D possibly TRBD2 on 7 matching bases. V was cut by 3 bases and J by 4 bases, with 9 bases left in between. This CDR3 region has 13 residues. From germline, CDR1 is SGHTA and CDR2 FQGNSA. The CDR3 region is CASSFGGLETQYF. The CDR3 region has the DNA TGTGCCAGCAGCTTCGGGGGGCTAGAGACCCAGTACTTC.